The 28 T cell receptor beta chains in this list originate from one sample, sequenced in a study of T-cell memory formation after mild COVID-19. TCRdb redid the calling of the 5' RACE reads with MiXCR, one entry per CDR3 protein. The table shows about 270,000 distinct CDR3 sequences, with 16% occurring only once. Sequences were obtained from PBMCs or a T cell subset sorted from them (not recorded which). The receptors were gathered from a man between 18 and 29 years old who had mild COVID-19 (a few samples of this study predate the infection). Cell type and time point are not known.

A few counts support this clonotype. This sequence joins TRBV2 and TRBJ2-3, with 8 positions matching TRBD1. Germline V lookup: CDR1 SNHLY, CDR2 FYNNEI. Germline trimming cut 7 bases from V and 5 bases from J; bases unmatched to any gene: 8. The CDR3 is made up of 14 amino acids. CDR3 coding DNA: TGTGCCAGCAAGGACAGGGTGGGTGAAGATACGCAGTATTTT. This translates into CASKDRVGEDTQYF.

This clonotype has ten or more counts. The chain links TRBV6-2 or TRBV6-3 to TRBJ2-7, with D possibly TRBD2 on 5 matching bases. This CDR3 is built from 12 residues. Trimming left V 4 bases short and J 4 bases short, with 8 bases between. From germline, CDR1 is MNHEY and CDR2 SVGEGT. The CDR3, as DNA: TGTGCCAGCAGTTGGACGGGGTACGAGCAGTACGTC. Translating gives CASSWTGYEQYV.

The rearrangement uses TRBV10-3 and TRBJ1-5; 11 nucleotides match TRBD1. V lost 10 bases to trimming and J lost 1 base; unmatched junction nucleotides: 6. The CDR3 spans 15 residues. CDR1 and CDR2 from the germline V gene are ENHRY and SYGVKD. The CDR3 region is CATGQGAPSNQPQHF. As DNA, the CDR3 is TGTGCCACCGGACAGGGGGCGCCGAGCAATCAGCCCCAGCATTTT.

In its sample, this clonotype was seen a few times. CDR3 sequence: CASSRLPNTGELFF. CDR3 coding DNA: TGTGCCAGCAGCAGACTACCTAACACCGGGGAGCTGTTTTTT. The chain recombines TRBV7-2 with TRBJ2-2, with a possible D match to TRBD2 (5 bases). V lost 5 bases and J lost 2, with 9 bases in between. The CDR3 runs 14 residues. In germline, CDR1 is SGHTA, CDR2 FQGNSA.

This clonotype was counted many times. This chain uses TRBV6-2 or TRBV6-3 with TRBJ1-1; D gene ambiguous. Per the germline V gene, CDR1 is MNHEY and CDR2 is SVGEGT. This CDR3 spans 12 amino acids. V was clipped by 2 bases and J by 6 bases, with 7 bases between them. The CDR3 protein is CASSYLGPEAFF. The CDR3, as DNA: TGTGCCAGCAGTTACCTGGGTCCTGAAGCTTTCTTT.

This chain joins TRBV12-3 or TRBV12-4 and TRBJ2-1, with 8 bases identical to TRBD1. The CDR3 totals 14 residues. V lost 1 base, J lost 8 bases, and 4 bases stayed unmatched. The CDR3 loop is CASSLGAGGYEQFF. The CDR3 DNA follows: TGTGCCAGCAGTTTAGGGGCAGGGGGCTATGAGCAGTTCTTC.

This clonotype has a handful of counts. The J gene is TRBJ1-5, the V gene TRBV12-3 or TRBV12-4; 8 positions match TRBD1. The CDR3 is made up of 16 amino acids. Trimming at V came to 4 bases and at J to 5 bases, leaving 10 bases not matched to a gene. The CDR3 loop is CASSWGAGGRHQPQHF. CDR3 nucleotides: TGTGCCAGCAGTTGGGGGGCAGGGGGCAGACATCAGCCCCAGCATTTT.

This clonotype occurred a few times. The chain is built from TRBV7-2 and TRBJ2-1, with a tentative D call TRBD1 (6 bases). In germline, CDR1 is SGHTA, CDR2 FQGNSA. V dropped 5 bases and J dropped 6 bases, with 11 bases sitting between them. The CDR3 loop spans 13 amino acids. Written as DNA, the CDR3 is TGTGCCAGCAGCCAGGGGAACTTCAATGAGCAGTTCTTC. It is translated as CASSQGNFNEQFF.

This clonotype was counted a few times. The J gene is TRBJ1-2, the V gene TRBV24-1, with 7 bases identical to TRBD1. Trimming removed 4 bases from V and 6 bases from J; junction bases left unmatched: 4. The CDR3 has 13 residues. Germline CDR1 and CDR2: KGHDR and SFDVKD. The CDR3 sequence: CATSDHQGDGYTF. CDR3 nucleotide sequence: TGTGCCACCAGTGACCATCAGGGGGATGGCTACACCTTC.

The gene calls are TRBV12-3 or TRBV12-4 and TRBJ1-2; perhaps TRBD1 as D (5 bases). CDR3 length: 14 amino acids. Trimming took 1 base from V and 5 from J, leaving 11 bases between them. The CDR3 nucleotides are TGTGCCAGCAGTTTAGGATCAACAGGTTATGGCTACACCTTC. Translating gives CASSLGSTGYGYTF.

The genes are TRBV6-2 or TRBV6-3 and TRBJ2-2; 7 bases are shared with TRBD2. V lost 1 base and J lost 4; bases outside the gene matches: 12. The germline V gene has CDR1 MNHEY and CDR2 SVGEGT. This CDR3 is built from 18 residues. The CDR3, as DNA: TGTGCCAGCAGTTACTTCCTAGGGGAGGGTAAAGGCACCGGGGAGCTGTTTTTT. It encodes CASSYFLGEGKGTGELFF.

This clonotype appeared a few times. V gene TRBV5-1 combines with J gene TRBJ1-1; D gene unclear. Looked up from germline, CDR1 is SGHRS and CDR2 is YFSETQ. The CDR3 is 15 amino acids. V lost 4 bases to trimming and J lost 1 base, with 14 bases between them. CDR3 sequence: CASSPAVLGNTEAFF. The CDR3 coding sequence is TGCGCCAGCAGCCCAGCCGTTCTGGGGAACACTGAAGCTTTCTTT. The whole variable domain, remainder taken from reference TRBV5-1 and TRBJ1-1, is KAGVTQTPRYLIKTRGQQVTLSCSPISGHRSVSWYQQTPGQGLQFLFEYFSETQRNKGNFPGRFSGRQFSNSRSEMNVSTLELGDSALYLCASSPAVLGNTEAFFGQGTRLTVV.

This clonotype has only a few counts. This chain connects TRBV4-3 to TRBJ2-1; 7 nucleotides line up with TRBD2. Germline loops: CDR1 LGHNA, CDR2 YSLEER. V shed 4 bases, J shed 7 bases, and the junction held 10 bases outside the gene matches. The CDR3 contains 15 residues. The CDR3: CASSPDGGEGNEQFF. For the CDR3, the DNA is TGCGCCAGCAGCCCAGACGGAGGGGAGGGAAATGAGCAGTTCTTC.

Only a few counts were recorded for this clonotype. This chain connects TRBV6-2 or TRBV6-3 to TRBJ1-6; D is uncertain. V was pared by 0 bases and J by 9 bases, with 15 bases between. The CDR3 length is 16 residues. Germline loops: CDR1 MNHEY, CDR2 SVGEGT. The CDR3 spells CASSYSSSQRGSPLHF. The CDR3 DNA reads TGTGCCAGCAGTTACTCGAGTTCCCAACGGGGTTCACCCCTCCACTTT.

There are many counts of this clonotype. The gene calls are TRBV5-4 and TRBJ2-6; D is perhaps TRBD1 (5 bases). CDR3 size: 15 residues. Germline loops: CDR1 SGHNT, CDR2 YYREEE (reference sequence). Trimming removed 2 bases at V and 1 base at J, with 7 bases between. The DNA of the CDR3 is TGTGCCAGCAGCTTCAGGGATTCTGGGGCCAACGTCCTGACTTTC. Translation: CASSFRDSGANVLTF.

V usage is TRBV19 and J usage is TRBJ2-7; no firm D call. Trimming left V 1 base short and J 3 bases short, with 7 bases between. The CDR3 has 13 residues. The germline V gene encodes CDR1 LNHDA and CDR2 SQIVND (reference sequence). The CDR3 protein is CASSIAGGYEQYF. In DNA, the CDR3 is TGTGCCAGTAGTATAGCCGGCGGCTACGAGCAGTACTTC.

In its sample, this clonotype was seen a few times. CDR3 protein: CASSSFFQGGTEAFF. CDR3 DNA: TGTGCCAGCTCCTCTTTTTTCCAGGGGGGTACTGAAGCTTTCTTT. The chain carries TRBV7-6 and TRBJ1-1, with TRBD1 matching over 7 bases. The CDR3 consists of 15 residues. V shed 8 bases and J 5 bases; nucleotides not matched to a gene: 14. Germline V CDR1 and CDR2: SGHVS, FNYEAQ.

The V gene is TRBV28, the J gene TRBJ2-3, with D unresolved. Germline lookup yields CDR1 MDHEN and CDR2 SYDVKM. CDR3 length equals 14 residues. Deletions cut 6 bases from V and 5 bases from J, with 15 bases between. CDR3 coding DNA: TGTGCCAGCAGAGCCAGGATTGGTGGAGATACGCAGTATTTT. Translating gives CASRARIGGDTQYF.

The chain employs TRBV20-1 and TRBJ2-1; the match to TRBD2 covers 11 bases. Germline V gene lookup returns CDR1 DFQATT and CDR2 SNEGSKA (reference sequence). CDR3 size: 15 residues. J was trimmed by 8 bases and V by 1 base; bases with no gene match: 7. DNA for the CDR3: TGCAGTGCTAGAGCCGGAGTAGCGGGGGGGGATGAGCAGTTCTTC. Translation gives CSARAGVAGGDEQFF.

This sequence joins TRBV5-1 and TRBJ1-5, with TRBD1 identical over 7 bases. CDR1 and CDR2 (germline): SGHRS, YFSETQ. V dropped 0 bases and J dropped 7; count of bases not matched to a gene: 4. This CDR3 spans 14 amino acids. CDR3 DNA: TGCGCCAGCAGCTTGGCCGCAGGGGGACAGCCCCAGCATTTT. As protein: CASSLAAGGQPQHF.

This clonotype showed up just a few times. This chain connects TRBV6-5 to TRBJ1-6; no clear D. Deletions cut 1 base from V and 10 bases from J, with 14 bases between. CDR3 length: 15 residues. The V gene's germline CDR1 is MNHEY and CDR2 SVGAGI. The CDR3 DNA follows: TGTGCCAGCAGTTACTGGTCGGACGGCGAGTCACCCCTCCACTTT. Encoded protein: CASSYWSDGESPLHF.

This rearrangement joins TRBV19 to TRBJ2-2; D remains ambiguous. The CDR3 is made up of 13 amino acids. Per germline, CDR1 LNHDA and CDR2 SQIVND (reference sequence). Deletions cut 0 bases from V and 5 bases from J, with 4 bases between. The CDR3 protein is CASSIDWTGELFF. The DNA for the CDR3 is TGTGCCAGTAGTATAGACTGGACCGGGGAGCTGTTTTTT.

This clonotype was counted many times. The rearrangement links TRBV2 to TRBJ2-3, with D possibly matching TRBD1 (5 bases). The germline V and J ends were trimmed by 6 bases and 2 bases, with 12 bases remaining between them. The V gene's germline CDR1 is SNHLY and CDR2 FYNNEI. This CDR3 has 14 residues. The DNA of the CDR3 is TGTGCCAGCAGCCGACAGAGGACCACAGATACGCAGTATTTT. Translation gives CASSRQRTTDTQYF.

This clonotype was picked up a small number of times. The DNA is omitted, as the CDR3 cannot be located on it reliably, and the CDR3 follows TCRdb's listing. The V gene is TRBV7-4, the J gene TRBJ1-4; TRBD1, the table's D call, lacks a check against the DNA. The CDR3 length is 17 residues, termini included. From germline, CDR1 is SGHVT and CDR2 SQSDAQ. The CDR3 reads CASSPDRARQLMKNCFF.

In its sample, this clonotype was seen a few times. The rearrangement links TRBV4-3 to TRBJ1-1, with D perhaps matching TRBD1 (5 bases). V gave up 0 bases and J gave up 2 bases, with 10 bases separating them. CDR1 and CDR2 from the germline V gene are LGHNA and YSLEER. The CDR3 length is 15 residues. CDR3 bases: TGCGCCAGCAGCCAAGAGTGGGGGAGAAACACTGAAGCTTTCTTT. Protein: CASSQEWGRNTEAFF.

This clonotype was found a few times. The J gene is TRBJ2-1, the V gene TRBV6-1; 7 bases line up with TRBD1. Germline CDR1 is MNHNS and CDR2 is SASEGT. The CDR3 extends over 14 amino acids. The V and J ends lost 8 bases and 0 bases, in that order; junction bases with no gene match: 4. CDR3 DNA: TGTGCCAGCGTGACAGGGAACTCCTACAATGAGCAGTTCTTC. Its translation: CASVTGNSYNEQFF.

The gene calls are TRBV12-3 or TRBV12-4 and TRBJ2-7; 8 positions agree with TRBD1. V trimming: 6 bases; J trimming: 5 bases; junction bases outside the gene matches: 6. This CDR3 has 13 residues. The CDR3 region has the DNA TGTGCCAGCAGCCTCGGACAGGGCAACGAGCAGTACGTC. Translation gives CASSLGQGNEQYV.

The gene calls are TRBV28 and TRBJ1-4, with D perhaps matching TRBD1 (5 bases). Trimming stripped 6 bases from V and 4 bases from J, with 12 bases between. Germline CDR1 is MDHEN and CDR2 is SYDVKM. CDR3 size: 14 residues. This chain's CDR3 is CASRPDRYNEKLFF. The CDR3, as DNA: TGTGCCAGCAGACCTGACAGATATAATGAAAAACTGTTTTTT.